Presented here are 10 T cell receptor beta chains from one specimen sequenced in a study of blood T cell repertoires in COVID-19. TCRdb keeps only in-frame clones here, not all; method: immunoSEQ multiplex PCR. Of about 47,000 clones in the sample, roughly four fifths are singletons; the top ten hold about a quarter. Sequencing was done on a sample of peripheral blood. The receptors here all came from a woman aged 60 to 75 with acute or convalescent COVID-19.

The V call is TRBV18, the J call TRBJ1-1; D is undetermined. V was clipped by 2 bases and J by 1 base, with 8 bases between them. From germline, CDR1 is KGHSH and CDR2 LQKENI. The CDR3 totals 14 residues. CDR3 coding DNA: TGTGCCAGCTCACCAAGTCAGAAGAACACTGAAGCTTTCTTT. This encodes CASSPSQKNTEAFF.

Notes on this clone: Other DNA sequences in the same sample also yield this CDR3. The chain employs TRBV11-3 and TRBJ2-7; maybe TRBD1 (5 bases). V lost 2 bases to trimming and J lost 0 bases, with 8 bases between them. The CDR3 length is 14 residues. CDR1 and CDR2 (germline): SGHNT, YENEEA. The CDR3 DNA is TGTGCCAGCAGCTTAACAGGAAGCTCCTACGAGCAGTACTTC. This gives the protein CASSLTGSSYEQYF.

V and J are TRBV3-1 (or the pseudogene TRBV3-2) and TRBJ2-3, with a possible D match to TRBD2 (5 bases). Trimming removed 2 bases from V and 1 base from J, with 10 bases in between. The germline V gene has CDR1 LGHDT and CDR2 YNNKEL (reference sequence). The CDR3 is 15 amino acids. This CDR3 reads CASSQSAARTDTQYF. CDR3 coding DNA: TGTGCCAGCAGCCAATCAGCGGCCCGCACAGATACGCAGTATTTT.

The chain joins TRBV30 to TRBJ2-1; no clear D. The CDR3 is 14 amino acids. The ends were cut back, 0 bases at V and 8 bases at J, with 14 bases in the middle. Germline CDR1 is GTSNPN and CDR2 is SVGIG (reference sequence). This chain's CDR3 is CAWSVASVEDEQFF. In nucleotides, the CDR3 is TGTGCCTGGAGTGTAGCATCGGTTGAAGATGAGCAGTTCTTC.

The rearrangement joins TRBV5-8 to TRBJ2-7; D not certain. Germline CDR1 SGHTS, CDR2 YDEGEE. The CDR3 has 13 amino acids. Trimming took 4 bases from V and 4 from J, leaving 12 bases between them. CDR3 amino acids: CASSRKEAYEQYF. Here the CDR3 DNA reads TGTGCCAGCAGCCGCAAGGAAGCGTACGAGCAGTACTTC. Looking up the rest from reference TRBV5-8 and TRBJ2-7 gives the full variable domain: EAGVTQSPTHLIKTRGQQATLRCSPISGHTSVYWYQQALGLGLQFLLWYDEGEERNRGNFPPRFSGRQFPNYSSELNVNALELEDSALYLCASSRKEAYEQYFGPGTRLTVT.

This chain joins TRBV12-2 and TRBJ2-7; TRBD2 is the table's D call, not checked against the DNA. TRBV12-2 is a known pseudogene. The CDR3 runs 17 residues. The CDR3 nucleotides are TGTGCAAGTCGCTTAGCAGGGACTAGCGGGGGGCGATGGGAGCAGTACTTC. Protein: CASRLAGTSGGRWEQYF.

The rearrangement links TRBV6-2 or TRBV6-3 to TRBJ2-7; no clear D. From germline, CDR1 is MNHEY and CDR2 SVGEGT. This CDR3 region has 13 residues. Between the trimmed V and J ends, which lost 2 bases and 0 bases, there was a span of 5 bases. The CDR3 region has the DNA TGTGCCAGCAGTTACGTCAACTCCTACGAGCAGTACTTC. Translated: CASSYVNSYEQYF.

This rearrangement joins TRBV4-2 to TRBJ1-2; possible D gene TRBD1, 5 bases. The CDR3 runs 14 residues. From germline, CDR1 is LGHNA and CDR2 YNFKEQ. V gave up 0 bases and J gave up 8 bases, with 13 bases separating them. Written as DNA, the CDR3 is TGTGCCAGCAGCCAAGATCAGGACAAAGGGGGCTACACCTTC. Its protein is CASSQDQDKGGYTF.

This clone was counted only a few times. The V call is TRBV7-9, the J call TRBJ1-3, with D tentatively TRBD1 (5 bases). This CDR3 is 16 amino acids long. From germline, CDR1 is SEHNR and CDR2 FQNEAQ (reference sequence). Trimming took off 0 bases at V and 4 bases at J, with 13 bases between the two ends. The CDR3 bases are TGTGCCAGCAGCTTAGCGGTCGGCAGGGTAGGAAACACCATATATTTT. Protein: CASSLAVGRVGNTIYF.

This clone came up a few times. The DNA of the CDR3 is TGTGCCAGCACCGACAGAGCATCTGGAAACACCATATATTTT. The encoded protein is CASTDRASGNTIYF. The chain joins TRBV2 to TRBJ1-3; TRBD1 is a possible D gene (5 bases). Trimming left V 7 bases short and J 1 base short, with 11 bases between. The CDR3 contains 14 residues. Looked up from germline, CDR1 is SNHLY and CDR2 is FYNNEI.